The 8 T cell receptor beta chains presented below share a single source sample, sequenced in a study of response to subunit inactivated influenza vaccine. TCRdb ran MiXCR on the RT-PCR reads and lists one entry per CDR3 protein. The sample has about 520,000 distinct CDR3 sequences; about 25% are singletons. The sample in question was CD4+ T cells sorted from PBMCs, obtained less than 6 days after vaccination. These receptors were collected from a man between 45 and 60 years old who received an inactivated influenza vaccine.

This clonotype showed up just a few times. The V and J genes are TRBV29-1 and TRBJ1-2, with a tentative D call TRBD1 (6 bases). V dropped 6 bases and J dropped 3 bases, with 11 bases sitting between them. In germline, CDR1 is SQVTM, CDR2 ANQGSEA. The CDR3 spans 12 residues. CDR3 DNA sequence: TGCAGCGTACCACAGGGATACTATGGCTACACCTTC. Translation: CSVPQGYYGYTF.

This clonotype has more than one count but fewer than ten. The J gene is TRBJ1-3, the V gene TRBV10-3, with D possibly TRBD1 on 6 matching bases. V lost 5 bases to trimming and J lost 5 bases, with 16 bases between them. The CDR3 length is 15 residues. CDR1 ENHRY and CDR2 SYGVKD come from the germline V gene. The CDR3 reads CAISTSRGSRNTIYF. CDR3 nucleotide sequence: TGTGCCATCAGTACTAGCAGGGGATCGAGAAACACCATATATTTT.

CDR3 DNA: TGCGCCAGCAGCCAGGACAGGGTGTTCACTGAAGCTTTCTTT. Translating gives CASSQDRVFTEAFF. V usage is TRBV5-1 and J usage is TRBJ1-1; 8 bases map to TRBD1. J was trimmed by 4 bases and V by 4 bases; bases with no gene match: 6. The CDR3 is made up of 14 amino acids. Germline loops: CDR1 SGHRS, CDR2 YFSETQ.

This clonotype has just a few counts. The CDR3 here is CASSLVTSLTYNEQFF. In DNA, the CDR3 is TGCGCCAGCAGCTTGGTCACTAGCCTCACCTACAATGAGCAGTTCTTC. This chain connects TRBV5-1 to TRBJ2-1; D possibly corresponds to TRBD2 (6 bases). Per germline, CDR1 SGHRS and CDR2 YFSETQ. Trimming took 0 bases from V and 2 from J, leaving 12 bases between them. This CDR3 spans 16 amino acids.

The chain links TRBV6-2 or TRBV6-3 to TRBJ2-7; 8 positions match TRBD2. Germline loops: CDR1 MNHEY, CDR2 SVGEGT. The CDR3 has 14 residues. J gave up 3 bases and V 7 bases, and 8 bases lay outside the gene matches. The chain's CDR3 is CASTSGGRNYEQYF. The CDR3 region has the DNA TGTGCCAGCACCTCGGGCGGGAGGAACTACGAGCAGTACTTC.

This clonotype was observed a few times. This rearrangement joins TRBV6-2 or TRBV6-3 to TRBJ2-7; TRBD1 agrees at 9 bases. The CDR3 is 13 residues long. The V and J ends lost 7 bases and 5 bases, in that order; junction bases with no gene match: 6. Germline CDR1 MNHEY, CDR2 SVGEGT. CDR3 residues: CASILQGAHEQYF. The CDR3 region has the DNA TGTGCCAGCATCCTACAGGGGGCTCACGAGCAGTACTTC.

This chain links TRBV4-3 with TRBJ2-3; 7 bases line up with TRBD1. V lost 4 bases to trimming and J lost 0 bases; unmatched junction nucleotides: 7. There are 16 residues in the CDR3. Looked up from germline, CDR1 is LGHNA and CDR2 is YSLEER. CDR3 in amino acids: CASSRYRGGSTDTQYF. The CDR3, as DNA: TGCGCCAGCAGCCGGTACAGGGGTGGGAGCACAGATACGCAGTATTTT.

The genes are TRBV4-3 and TRBJ2-7; 7 positions match TRBD2. The CDR3 loop spans 16 amino acids. Germline CDR1 is LGHNA and CDR2 is YSLEER. The V and J ends lost 1 base and 5 bases, in that order; junction bases with no gene match: 11. The chain's CDR3 is CASSQGPSGGNHEQYF. CDR3 DNA sequence: TGCGCCAGCAGCCAAGGCCCTAGCGGAGGCAACCACGAGCAGTACTTC.